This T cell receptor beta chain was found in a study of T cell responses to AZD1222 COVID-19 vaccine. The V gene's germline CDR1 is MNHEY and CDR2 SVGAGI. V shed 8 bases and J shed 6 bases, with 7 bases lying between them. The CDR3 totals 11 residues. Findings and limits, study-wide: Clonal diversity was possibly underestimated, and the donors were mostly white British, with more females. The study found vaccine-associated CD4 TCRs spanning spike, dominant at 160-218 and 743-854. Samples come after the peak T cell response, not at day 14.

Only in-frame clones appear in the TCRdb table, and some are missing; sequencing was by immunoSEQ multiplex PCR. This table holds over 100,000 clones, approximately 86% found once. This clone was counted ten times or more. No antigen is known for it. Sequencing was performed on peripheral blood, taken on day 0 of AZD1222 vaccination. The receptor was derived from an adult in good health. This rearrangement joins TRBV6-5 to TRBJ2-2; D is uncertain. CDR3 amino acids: CASAVPGELFF. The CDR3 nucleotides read TGTGCCAGCGCTGTCCCCGGGGAGCTGTTTTTT.